This T cell receptor (beta chain) originates from a study of neoadjuvant anti-PD-1 for oral cavity cancer. About the study: Before surgery, most patients got three to four biweekly 3 mg/kg nivolumab doses.

Germline V gives CDR1 MGHRA, CDR2 YSYEKL. The CDR3 covers 16 residues. The V segment lost 1 base and the J segment 5 bases; nucleotides outside the gene matches: 6. Points from the study as a whole: After neoadjuvant nivolumab, PBMC T cell clonality was significantly higher in non-responders than responders.

The data were produced by immunoSEQ multiplex PCR, yet TCRdb's version contains in-frame clones alone and is incomplete. Counted here are 14,000 to 15,000 clones, roughly two thirds occurring once; the ten biggest clones make up less than 3%. Only one count was recorded for this clone. Its antigen is still unknown. Specimen: PBMCs, collected before nivolumab (anti-PD-1) treatment. V and J are TRBV4-1 and TRBJ2-3; 10 nucleotides match TRBD2. The receptor comes from a person aged 40 to 85 with oral cavity squamous cell carcinoma. The CDR3 sequence is CASSQAQRLAGDTQYF. The CDR3, as DNA: TGCGCCAGCAGCCAAGCCCAGAGACTAGCGGGAGATACGCAGTATTTT.